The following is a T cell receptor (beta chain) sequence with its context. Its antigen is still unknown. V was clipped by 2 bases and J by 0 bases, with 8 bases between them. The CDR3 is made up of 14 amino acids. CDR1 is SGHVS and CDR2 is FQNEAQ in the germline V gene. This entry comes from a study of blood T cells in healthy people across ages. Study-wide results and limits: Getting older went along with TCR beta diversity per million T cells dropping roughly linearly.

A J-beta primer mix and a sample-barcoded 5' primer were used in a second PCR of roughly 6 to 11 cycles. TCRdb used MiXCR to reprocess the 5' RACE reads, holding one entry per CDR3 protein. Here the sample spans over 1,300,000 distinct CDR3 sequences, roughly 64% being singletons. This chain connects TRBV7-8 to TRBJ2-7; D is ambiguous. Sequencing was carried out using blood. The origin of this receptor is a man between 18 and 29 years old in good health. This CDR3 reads CASSLQQFSYEQYF. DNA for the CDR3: TGTGCCAGCAGCTTACAACAGTTCTCCTACGAGCAGTACTTC. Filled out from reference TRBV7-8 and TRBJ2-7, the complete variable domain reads GAGVSQSPRYKVAKRGQDVALRCDPISGHVSLFWYQQALGQGPEFLTYFQNEAQLDKSGLPSDRFFAERPEGSVSTLKIQRTQQEDSAVYLCASSLQQFSYEQYFGPGTRLTVT.